A single sample is the source of the 21 T cell receptor beta chains below, sequenced in a study of beta chain features in type 1 diabetes. The study's findings and limits: TCRB CDR3s from Type 1 diabetes patients were moderately but significantly shorter in all four CD4+ subsets.

These TCRs' antigens remain unknown. The authors reverse transcribed all of the isolated RNA, so sequencing captured expressed TCRB transcripts. Profiled with immunoSEQ multiplex PCR; TCRdb holds only in-frame clones, not every one. The repertoire holds some 700,000 clones, 10% to 15% seen once, with 0.02% to 0.025% in the top ten. Sequencing used naive CD4+ T cells from blood. The receptors were sampled from a man younger than 35 with type 1 diabetes.

This clone was observed a handful of times. The chain recombines TRBV5-1 with TRBJ2-3; 9 bases match TRBD1. The CDR3 contains 15 residues. V lost 2 bases and J lost 3; bases outside the gene matches: 4. Per the germline V gene, CDR1 is SGHRS and CDR2 is YFSETQ. In DNA form, the CDR3 reads TGCGCCAGCAGCTTTGCGGGACAGGGAACAGATACGCAGTATTTT. As protein: CASSFAGQGTDTQYF.

CDR3 protein: CASLMYSGANVLTF. Here the CDR3 DNA reads TGTGCCAGCCTCATGTACTCTGGGGCCAACGTCCTGACTTTC. The chain combines TRBV2 with TRBJ2-6; no clear D. The germline V gene encodes CDR1 SNHLY and CDR2 FYNNEI. Trimming took off 8 bases at V and 0 bases at J, with 8 bases between the two ends. CDR3 length: 14 residues.

This clone occurred a few times. The chain couples TRBV7-9 to TRBJ2-7; perhaps TRBD1 as D (6 bases). There are 14 residues in the CDR3. Trimming removed 4 bases at V and 6 bases at J, with 16 bases between. Germline V gives CDR1 SEHNR, CDR2 FQNEAQ (reference sequence). The DNA for the CDR3 is TGTGCCAGCAGCTCCTGGGACACGGTCGCCGAGCAGTACTTC. It specifies CASSSWDTVAEQYF.

The rearrangement links TRBV11-1 to TRBJ2-3, with a tentative D call TRBD1 (5 bases). CDR3 length: 13 amino acids. V gave up 5 bases and J gave up 3 bases, with 9 bases separating them. Germline assignment: CDR1 SGHAT and CDR2 FQDESV (reference sequence). CDR3 sequence (DNA): TGTGCCAGCAGCCGTGGGGCGACAGATACGCAGTATTTT. Its protein is CASSRGATDTQYF.

Only a few counts were recorded for this clone. V usage is TRBV28 and J usage is TRBJ1-5; tentative D call: TRBD1 (6 bases). The CDR3 contains 15 residues. Trimming removed 7 bases at V and 6 bases at J, with 19 bases between. Germline V gene data show CDR1 as MDHEN and CDR2 as SYDVKM. The CDR3 DNA follows: TGTGCCAGCATCCCTCCCAGGGTAGGGGGTCAGCCCCAGCATTTT. Its protein is CASIPPRVGGQPQHF.

This clone has just a few counts. This chain uses TRBV5-1 with TRBJ2-3; no firm D call. CDR1 SGHRS and CDR2 YFSETQ come from the germline V gene. The CDR3 covers 13 residues. V lost 4 bases and J lost 11, with 17 bases in between. The CDR3 region is CASSLESPSGQYF. The CDR3 nucleotides are TGCGCCAGCAGCCTGGAGTCTCCATCGGGGCAGTATTTT.

The V gene is TRBV7-8, the J gene TRBJ1-5; maybe TRBD1 (6 bases). CDR3 length: 18 residues. The germline gives CDR1 SGHVS, CDR2 FQNEAQ. Trimming removed 1 base from V and 0 bases from J, with 16 bases in between. For the CDR3, the DNA is TGTGCCAGCAGCTTAGAGAGAAGACAGGAATATAGCAATCAGCCCCAGCATTTT. Translating it yields CASSLERRQEYSNQPQHF.

J is TRBJ2-1 and V is TRBV29-1; a weak D match, TRBD1 (6 bases). This CDR3 region has 12 residues. Looked up from germline, CDR1 is SQVTM and CDR2 is ANQGSEA. V lost 4 bases to trimming and J lost 10 bases, with 14 bases between them. The CDR3 nucleotides read TGCAGCGTTGGAACACAGGGACGAGAGCAGTTCTTC. Translation gives CSVGTQGREQFF.

This clone has more than one count but fewer than ten. The CDR3 reads CASSLAKTSGSYEQYF. CDR3 nucleotides: TGCGCCAGCAGCTTGGCCAAAACTAGCGGCTCCTACGAGCAGTACTTC. V and J are TRBV5-1 and TRBJ2-7, with TRBD2 identical over 8 bases. CDR3 length: 16 residues. CDR1 and CDR2 from the germline V gene are SGHRS and YFSETQ. Trimming took 0 bases from V and 0 from J; bases not matched to a gene: 5.

A few counts support this clone. This chain links TRBV5-4 with TRBJ2-1, with 8 bases lining up with TRBD1. J lost 5 bases, V lost 4 bases, and 5 bases had no gene match. Germline values: CDR1 SGHNT, CDR2 YYREEE (reference sequence). The CDR3 consists of 14 residues. The chain's CDR3 is CASSRQGWNNEQFF. Written as DNA, the CDR3 is TGTGCCAGCAGCCGACAGGGGTGGAACAATGAGCAGTTCTTC. Full variable domain (rest looked up from reference TRBV5-4 and TRBJ2-1): ETGVTQSPTHLIKTRGQQVTLRCSSQSGHNTVSWYQQALGQGPQFIFQYYREEENGRGNFPPRFSGLQFPNYSSELNVNALELDDSALYLCASSRQGWNNEQFFGPGTRLTVL.

This clone appeared a few times. This chain uses TRBV6-1 with TRBJ2-7; D is unresolved. The CDR3 has 15 residues. V lost 3 bases and J 3 bases, leaving 15 bases between the germline ends. Germline V gene lookup returns CDR1 MNHNS and CDR2 SASEGT. CDR3 nucleotides: TGTGCCAGCAGTGATCTGATAGGGAATGTCTACGAGCAGTACTTC. This gives the protein CASSDLIGNVYEQYF.

The chain uses TRBV11-1 and TRBJ1-1; D may be TRBD1 (5 bases). The germline V gene encodes CDR1 SGHAT and CDR2 FQDESV (reference sequence). The CDR3 extends over 13 amino acids. Trimming took 5 bases from V and 2 from J, leaving 9 bases between them. The CDR3 loop reads CASSAGTNTEAFF. Here the CDR3 DNA reads TGTGCCAGCAGCGCCGGGACTAACACTGAAGCTTTCTTT.

This chain joins TRBV9 and TRBJ1-5; no clear D. V dropped 3 bases and J dropped 2 bases, with 6 bases sitting between them. In germline, CDR1 is SGDLS, CDR2 YYNGEE. The CDR3 runs 13 residues. For the CDR3, the DNA is TGTGCCAGCAGCGCCCATGGCAATCAGCCCCAGCATTTT. Encoded protein: CASSAHGNQPQHF.

The rearrangement joins TRBV29-1 to TRBJ2-7; 9 bases are a match to TRBD1. Trimming removed 7 bases from V and 8 bases from J; junction bases left unmatched: 9. This CDR3 spans 12 amino acids. CDR1 SQVTM and CDR2 ANQGSEA come from the germline V gene. CDR3 bases: TGCAGCGCAGCCGCAGGGACAGGGAAGCAGTACTTC. This translates into CSAAAGTGKQYF.

This clone was observed a few times. The chain carries TRBV9 and TRBJ2-3; no clear D gene. Germline CDR1 and CDR2: SGDLS and YYNGEE. Trimming left V 0 bases short and J 4 bases short, with 9 bases between. This CDR3 has 14 residues. The DNA for the CDR3 is TGTGCCAGCAGCGTAGAGGTTGCGCCAGATACGCAGTATTTT. Amino acid sequence: CASSVEVAPDTQYF.

The chain uses TRBV4-2 and TRBJ2-5, with D perhaps TRBD2 (7 bases). The CDR3 covers 16 residues. The V gene's germline CDR1 is LGHNA and CDR2 YNFKEQ. Trimming took off 4 bases at V and 1 base at J, with 16 bases between the two ends. CDR3 region: CASSPGGLVLQETQYF. The CDR3 coding sequence is TGTGCCAGCAGCCCCGGGGGGCTAGTTCTCCAAGAGACCCAGTACTTC.

This clone was seen a few times. CDR3 residues: CASSLMMVDTQYF. CDR3 DNA: TGTGCCAGCAGCTTAATGATGGTAGATACGCAGTATTTT. The chain uses TRBV7-6 and TRBJ2-3; D unresolved. The V gene lost 2 bases and the J gene lost 5 bases, with 8 bases spanning the gap. The CDR3 length is 13 residues. CDR1 is SGHVS, CDR2 FNYEAQ, per germline. The variable domain in full, with the rest retrieved from reference TRBV7-6 and TRBJ2-3, is GAGVSQSPRYKVTKRGQDVALRCDPISGHVSLYWYRQALGQGPEFLTYFNYEAQQDKSGLPNDRFSAERPEGSISTLTIQRTEQRDSAMYRCASSLMMVDTQYFGPGTRLTVL.

The chain employs TRBV18 and TRBJ1-5; TRBD1 agrees at 9 bases. Losses at the gene ends were 5 bases for V and 7 bases for J; bases not matched to a gene: 6. This CDR3 comprises 14 residues. The germline gives CDR1 KGHSH, CDR2 LQKENI. The CDR3 DNA reads as TGTGCCAGCTCAGCGACAGGGGGAGGACAGCCCCAGCATTTT. Translation: CASSATGGGQPQHF.

The genes are TRBV28 and TRBJ2-6; perhaps TRBD2 as D (6 bases). The CDR3 totals 15 residues. Trimming removed 4 bases at V and 2 bases at J, with 9 bases between. Germline values: CDR1 MDHEN, CDR2 SYDVKM. The CDR3 is CASSSTRTGANVLTF. CDR3 bases: TGTGCCAGCAGTTCGACTAGAACTGGGGCCAACGTCCTGACTTTC.

This chain joins TRBV18 and TRBJ1-1; D is perhaps TRBD1 (5 bases). The CDR3 sequence is 12 residues long. CDR1 and CDR2 from the germline V gene are KGHSH and LQKENI. V was cut by 6 bases and J by 4 bases, with 9 bases left in between. The CDR3: CASSEGSTEAFF. CDR3 nucleotides: TGTGCCAGCTCGGAGGGGAGCACTGAAGCTTTCTTT.

The genes are TRBV2 and TRBJ1-1; 8 nucleotides align to TRBD1. The CDR3 runs to 14 residues. Germline-derived CDR1 and CDR2 are SNHLY and FYNNEI. V was pared by 10 bases and J by 3 bases, with 10 bases of the junction left unmatched. Here the CDR3 DNA reads TGTGCCATTGGACAGGGCACGTCGGACACTGAAGCTTTCTTT. Translation gives CAIGQGTSDTEAFF. The full variable domain, rest sourced from reference TRBV2 and TRBJ1-1, is EPEVTQTPSHQVTQMGQEVILRCVPISNHLYFYWYRQILGQKVEFLVSFYNNEISEKSEIFDDQFSVERPDGSNFTLKIRSTKLEDSAMYFCAIGQGTSDTEAFFGQGTRLTVV.